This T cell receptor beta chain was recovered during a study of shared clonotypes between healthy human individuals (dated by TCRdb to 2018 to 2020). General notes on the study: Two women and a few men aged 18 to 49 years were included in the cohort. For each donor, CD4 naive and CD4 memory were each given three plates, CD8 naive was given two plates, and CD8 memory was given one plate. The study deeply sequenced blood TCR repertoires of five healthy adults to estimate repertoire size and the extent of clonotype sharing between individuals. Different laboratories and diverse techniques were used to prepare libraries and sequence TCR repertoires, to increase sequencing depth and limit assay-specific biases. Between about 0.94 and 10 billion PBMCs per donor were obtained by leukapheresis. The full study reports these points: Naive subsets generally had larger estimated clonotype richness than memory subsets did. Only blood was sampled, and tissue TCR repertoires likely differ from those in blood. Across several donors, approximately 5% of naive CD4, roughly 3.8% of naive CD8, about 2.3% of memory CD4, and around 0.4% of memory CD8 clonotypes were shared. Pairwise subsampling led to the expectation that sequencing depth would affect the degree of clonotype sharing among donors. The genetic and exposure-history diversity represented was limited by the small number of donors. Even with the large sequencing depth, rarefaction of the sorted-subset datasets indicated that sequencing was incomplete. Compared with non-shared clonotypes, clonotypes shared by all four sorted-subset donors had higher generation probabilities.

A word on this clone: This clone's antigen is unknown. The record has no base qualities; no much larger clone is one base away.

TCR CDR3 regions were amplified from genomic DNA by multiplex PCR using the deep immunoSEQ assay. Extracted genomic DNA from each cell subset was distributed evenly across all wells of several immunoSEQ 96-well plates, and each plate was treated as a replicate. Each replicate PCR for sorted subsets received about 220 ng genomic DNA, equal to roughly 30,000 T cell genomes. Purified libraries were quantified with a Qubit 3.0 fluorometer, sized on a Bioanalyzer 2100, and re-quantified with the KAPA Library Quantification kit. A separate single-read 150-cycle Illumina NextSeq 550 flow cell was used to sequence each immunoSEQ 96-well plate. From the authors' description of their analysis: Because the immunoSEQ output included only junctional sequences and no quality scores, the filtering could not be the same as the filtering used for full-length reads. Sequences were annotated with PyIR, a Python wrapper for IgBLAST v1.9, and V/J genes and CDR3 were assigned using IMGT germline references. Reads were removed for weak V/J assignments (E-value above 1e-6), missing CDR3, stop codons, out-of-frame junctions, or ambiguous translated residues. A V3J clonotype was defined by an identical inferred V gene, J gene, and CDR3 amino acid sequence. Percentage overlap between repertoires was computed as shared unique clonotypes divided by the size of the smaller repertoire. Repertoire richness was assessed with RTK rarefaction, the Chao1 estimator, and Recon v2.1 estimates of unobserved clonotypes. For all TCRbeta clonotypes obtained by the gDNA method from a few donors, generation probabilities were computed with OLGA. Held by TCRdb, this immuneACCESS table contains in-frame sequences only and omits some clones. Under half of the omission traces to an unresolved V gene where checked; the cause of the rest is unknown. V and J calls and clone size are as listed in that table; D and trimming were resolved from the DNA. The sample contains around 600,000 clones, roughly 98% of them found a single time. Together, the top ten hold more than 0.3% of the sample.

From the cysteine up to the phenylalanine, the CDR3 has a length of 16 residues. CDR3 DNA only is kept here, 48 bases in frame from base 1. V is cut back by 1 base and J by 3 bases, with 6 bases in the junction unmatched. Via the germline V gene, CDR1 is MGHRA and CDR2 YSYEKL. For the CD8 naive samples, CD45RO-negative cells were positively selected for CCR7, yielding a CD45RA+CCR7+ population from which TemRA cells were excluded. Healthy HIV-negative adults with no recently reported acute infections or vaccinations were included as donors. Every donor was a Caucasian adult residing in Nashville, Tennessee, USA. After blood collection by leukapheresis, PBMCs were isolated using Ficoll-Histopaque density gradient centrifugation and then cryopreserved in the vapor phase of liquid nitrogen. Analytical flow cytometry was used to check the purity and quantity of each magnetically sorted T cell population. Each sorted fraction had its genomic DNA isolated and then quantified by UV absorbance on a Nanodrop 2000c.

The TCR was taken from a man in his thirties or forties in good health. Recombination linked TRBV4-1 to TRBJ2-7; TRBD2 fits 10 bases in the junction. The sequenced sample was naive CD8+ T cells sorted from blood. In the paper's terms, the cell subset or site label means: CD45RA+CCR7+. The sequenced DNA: TGCGCCAGCAGCCAAGTGAGCGGGAGGGTTGGCTACGAGCAGTACTTC. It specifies CASSQVSGRVGYEQYF.